Presented here are 9 T cell receptor beta chains from one specimen sequenced in a study of shared clonotypes between healthy human individuals. Profiling relied on immunoSEQ multiplex PCR, and the TCRdb table lists in-frame clones only, not all of them. In the table there are 2,100,000 or so clones, approximately 94% of which are singletons. Sequenced input: naive CD4+ T cells sorted from blood. The subset: CD45RA+ positively selected. The receptors here all came from a man between 18 and 35 years old in good health.

The chain recombines TRBV10-3 with TRBJ1-6; D perhaps matches TRBD1 (5 bases). Germline V gene data show CDR1 as ENHRY and CDR2 as SYGVKD. V lost 8 bases to trimming and J lost 10 bases, with 15 bases between them. The CDR3 consists of 13 residues. DNA of the CDR3: TGTGCCATCGGGGATGGGGACCGCTCACCCCTCCACTTT. Its protein is CAIGDGDRSPLHF.

The chain uses TRBV5-1 and TRBJ2-7, with TRBD1 matching over 9 bases. V lost 4 bases to trimming and J lost 5 bases; unmatched junction nucleotides: 10. Looked up from germline, CDR1 is SGHRS and CDR2 is YFSETQ. The CDR3 covers 15 residues. CDR3 amino acids: CASSPTGQGSHEQYF. In DNA, the CDR3 is TGCGCCAGCAGCCCCACGGGACAGGGTAGCCACGAGCAGTACTTC.

The chain joins TRBV11-1 to TRBJ2-2; 10 nucleotides agree with TRBD2. Germline V gene sequence: CDR1 SGHAT, CDR2 FQDESV (reference sequence). V trimming: 4 bases; J trimming: 6 bases; junction bases outside the gene matches: 8. This CDR3 has 16 amino acids. CDR3 amino acids: CASSSAGTSVSGELFF. CDR3 bases: TGTGCCAGCAGCTCCGCCGGGACTAGCGTTTCCGGGGAGCTGTTTTTT.

V is TRBV9 and J is TRBJ2-5, with 9 positions matching TRBD2. CDR1 and CDR2 (germline): SGDLS, YYNGEE. The CDR3 is 18 residues long. The V gene end was trimmed by 0 bases and the J gene end by 4 bases; junction bases not matched to a gene: 13. CDR3 DNA sequence: TGTGCCAGCAGCGTAGGACCGTTCTGGGCGGGAGGGGGAGAGACCCAGTACTTC. It codes for CASSVGPFWAGGGETQYF.

The rearrangement links TRBV29-1 to TRBJ1-1; no clear D. Germline V gives CDR1 SQVTM, CDR2 ANQGSEA. The V and J ends lost 6 bases and 0 bases respectively, with 17 bases between them. This CDR3 contains 15 residues. CDR3 in amino acids: CSVFGNINLNTEAFF. The CDR3 DNA is TGCAGCGTCTTCGGTAACATCAACTTGAACACTGAAGCTTTCTTT.

This clone showed up just once. V is TRBV19 and J is TRBJ1-6; 9 bases line up with TRBD1. Losses at the gene ends were 6 bases for V and 9 bases for J; bases not matched to a gene: 6. The CDR3 spans 14 residues. Germline CDR1 is LNHDA and CDR2 is SQIVND (reference sequence). The CDR3 coding sequence is TGTGCCAGTAGAATTGACAGGGGGAGTTCACCCCTCCACTTT. Translation: CASRIDRGSSPLHF.

The CDR3 nucleotides are TGTGCCAGCACTCGACGGATTAACACCGGGGAGCTGTTTTTT. Translating gives CASTRRINTGELFF. The chain combines TRBV6-5 with TRBJ2-2; D ambiguous. From germline, CDR1 is MNHEY and CDR2 SVGAGI. Trimming took off 7 bases at V and 2 bases at J, with 11 bases between the two ends. CDR3 length: 14 amino acids.

V and J are TRBV4-3 and TRBJ1-2, with 10 bases aligning to TRBD1. The CDR3 loop spans 16 amino acids. Germline assignment: CDR1 LGHNA and CDR2 YSLEER. With 3 bases clipped from V and 4 bases from J, the junction kept 8 bases outside the gene matches. In DNA, the CDR3 is TGCGCCAGCAGCCATGCCGGGACAGGGGCCCTCTATGGCTACACCTTC. It codes for CASSHAGTGALYGYTF.

This rearrangement joins TRBV5-6 to TRBJ2-7, with 13 nucleotides matching TRBD2. The CDR3 has 12 amino acids. Per germline, CDR1 SGHDT and CDR2 YYEEEE. J was trimmed by 8 bases and V by 8 bases; bases with no gene match: 4. CDR3 in amino acids: CASRLAGGQQYF. The DNA for the CDR3 is TGTGCCAGTAGACTAGCGGGAGGTCAGCAGTACTTC.